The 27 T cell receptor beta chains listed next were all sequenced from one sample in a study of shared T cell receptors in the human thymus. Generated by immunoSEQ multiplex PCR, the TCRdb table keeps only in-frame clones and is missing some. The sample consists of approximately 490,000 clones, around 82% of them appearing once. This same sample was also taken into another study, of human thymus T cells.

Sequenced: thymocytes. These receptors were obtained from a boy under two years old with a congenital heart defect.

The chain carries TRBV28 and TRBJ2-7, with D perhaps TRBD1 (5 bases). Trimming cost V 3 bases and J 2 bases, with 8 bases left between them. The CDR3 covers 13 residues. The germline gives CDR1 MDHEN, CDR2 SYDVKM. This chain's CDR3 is CASSLQGTYEQYF. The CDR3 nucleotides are TGTGCCAGCAGTTTGCAGGGAACCTACGAGCAGTACTTC.

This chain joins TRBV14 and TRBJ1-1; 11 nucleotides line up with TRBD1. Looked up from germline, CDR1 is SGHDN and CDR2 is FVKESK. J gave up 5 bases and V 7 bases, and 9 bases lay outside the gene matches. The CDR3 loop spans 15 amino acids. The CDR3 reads CASIGWTGGGTEAFF. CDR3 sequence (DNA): TGTGCCAGCATCGGGTGGACAGGGGGCGGAACTGAAGCTTTCTTT.

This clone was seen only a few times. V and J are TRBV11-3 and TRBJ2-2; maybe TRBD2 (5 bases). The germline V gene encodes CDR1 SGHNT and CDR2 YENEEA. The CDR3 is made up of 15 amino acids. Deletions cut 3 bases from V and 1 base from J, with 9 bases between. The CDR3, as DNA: TGTGCCAGCAGCTTCGGGGAAGGGAACACCGGGGAGCTGTTTTTT. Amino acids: CASSFGEGNTGELFF.

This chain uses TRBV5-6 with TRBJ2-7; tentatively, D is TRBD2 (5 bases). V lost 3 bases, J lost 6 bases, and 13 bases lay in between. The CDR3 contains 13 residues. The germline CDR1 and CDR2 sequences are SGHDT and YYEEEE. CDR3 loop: CASSWTAGGEQYF. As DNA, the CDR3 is TGTGCCAGCAGCTGGACGGCCGGAGGCGAGCAGTACTTC.

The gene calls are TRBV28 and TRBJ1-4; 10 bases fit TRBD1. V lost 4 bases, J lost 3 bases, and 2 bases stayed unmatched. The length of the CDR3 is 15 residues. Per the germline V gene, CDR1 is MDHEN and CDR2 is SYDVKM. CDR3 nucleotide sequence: TGTGCCAGCAGTTATGGGACAGGGGCTAATGAAAAACTGTTTTTT. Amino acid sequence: CASSYGTGANEKLFF.

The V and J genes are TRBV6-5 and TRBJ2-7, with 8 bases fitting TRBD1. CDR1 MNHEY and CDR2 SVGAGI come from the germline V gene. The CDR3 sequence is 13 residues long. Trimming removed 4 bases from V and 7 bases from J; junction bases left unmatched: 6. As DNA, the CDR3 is TGTGCCAGCAGTTCGACAGGGGTGGGGGAGCAGTACTTC. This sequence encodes CASSSTGVGEQYF.

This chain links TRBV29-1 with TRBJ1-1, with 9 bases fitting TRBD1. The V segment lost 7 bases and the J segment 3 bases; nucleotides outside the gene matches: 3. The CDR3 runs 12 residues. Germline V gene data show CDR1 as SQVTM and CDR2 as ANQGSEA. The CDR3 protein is CSGDREDTEAFF. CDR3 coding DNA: TGCAGCGGGGACAGGGAGGACACTGAAGCTTTCTTT.

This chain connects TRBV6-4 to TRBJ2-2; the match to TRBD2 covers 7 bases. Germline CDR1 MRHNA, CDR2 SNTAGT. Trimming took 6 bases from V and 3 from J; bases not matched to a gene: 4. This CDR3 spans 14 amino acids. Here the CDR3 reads CASSRDYHTGELFF. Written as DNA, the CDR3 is TGTGCCAGCAGCCGGGACTACCACACCGGGGAGCTGTTTTTT.

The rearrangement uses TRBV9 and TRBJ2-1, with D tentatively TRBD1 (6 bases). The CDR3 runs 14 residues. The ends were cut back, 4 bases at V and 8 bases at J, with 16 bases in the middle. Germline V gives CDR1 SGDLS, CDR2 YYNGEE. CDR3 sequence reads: CASSSITPGDEQFF. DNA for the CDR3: TGTGCCAGCAGCTCAATAACCCCAGGGGATGAGCAGTTCTTC.

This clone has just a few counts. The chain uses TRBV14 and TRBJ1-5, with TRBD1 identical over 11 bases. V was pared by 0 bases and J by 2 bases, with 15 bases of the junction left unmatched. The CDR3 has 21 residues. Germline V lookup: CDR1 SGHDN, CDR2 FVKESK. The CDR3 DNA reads TGTGCCAGCAGCCAAGATATTTTAATGGACAGGGGGCCCTCTGGCAATCAGCCCCAGCATTTT. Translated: CASSQDILMDRGPSGNQPQHF.

The CDR3 reads CASSLAPGGEQPQHF. The CDR3 nucleotides read TGTGCCAGCAGCTTGGCGCCAGGGGGCGAGCAGCCCCAGCATTTT. This chain links TRBV5-4 with TRBJ1-5, with TRBD1 matching over 8 bases. The CDR3 has 15 amino acids. Germline lookup yields CDR1 SGHNT and CDR2 YYREEE (reference sequence). Trimming cost V 0 bases and J 7 bases; bases outside gene matches: 6.

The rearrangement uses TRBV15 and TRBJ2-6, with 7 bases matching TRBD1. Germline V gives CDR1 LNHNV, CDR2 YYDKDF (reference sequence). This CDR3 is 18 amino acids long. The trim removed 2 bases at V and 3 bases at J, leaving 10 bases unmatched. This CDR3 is CATSRSSTGEGGANVLTF. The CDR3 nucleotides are TGTGCCACCAGCAGAAGCAGCACAGGGGAAGGTGGGGCCAACGTCCTGACTTTC.

This CDR3 is CASSPPGLAGTIFYNEQFF. The CDR3 DNA is TGTGCCAGCAGCCCCCCCGGACTAGCGGGAACGATTTTCTACAATGAGCAGTTCTTC. The V and J genes are TRBV7-6 and TRBJ2-1, with 12 bases that match TRBD2. The CDR3 is 19 residues long. With V trimmed by 5 bases and J by 3 bases, 14 bases remained unmatched. Germline lookup yields CDR1 SGHVS and CDR2 FNYEAQ.

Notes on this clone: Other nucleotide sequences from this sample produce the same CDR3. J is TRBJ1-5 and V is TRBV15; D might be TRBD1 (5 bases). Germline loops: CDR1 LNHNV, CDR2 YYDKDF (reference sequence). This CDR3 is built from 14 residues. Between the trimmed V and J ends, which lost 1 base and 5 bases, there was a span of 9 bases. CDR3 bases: TGTGCCACCAGCAGAGTTGGGGGGGATCAGCCCCAGCATTTT. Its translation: CATSRVGGDQPQHF.

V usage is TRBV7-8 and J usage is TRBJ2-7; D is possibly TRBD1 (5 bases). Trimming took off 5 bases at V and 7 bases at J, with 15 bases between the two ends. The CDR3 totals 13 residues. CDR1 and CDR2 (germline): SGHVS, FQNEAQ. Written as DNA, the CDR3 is TGTGCCAGCAGCCATTCAGGGTTGGGGGAGCAGTACTTC. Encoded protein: CASSHSGLGEQYF.

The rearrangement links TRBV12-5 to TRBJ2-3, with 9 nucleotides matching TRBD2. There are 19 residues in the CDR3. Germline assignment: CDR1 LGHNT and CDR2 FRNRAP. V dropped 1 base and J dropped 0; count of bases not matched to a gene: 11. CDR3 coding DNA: TGTGCTAGTGGTTTGGGGGATTCGTCGCGGGAGGGAAGCACAGATACGCAGTATTTT. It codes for CASGLGDSSREGSTDTQYF.

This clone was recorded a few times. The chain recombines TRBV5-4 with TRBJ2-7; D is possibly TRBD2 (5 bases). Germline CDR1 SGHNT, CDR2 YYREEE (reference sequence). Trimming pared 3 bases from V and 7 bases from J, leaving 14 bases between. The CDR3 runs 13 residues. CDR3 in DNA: TGTGCCAGCAGCTGGAGAGGGCTAGGGGAGCAGTACTTC. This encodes CASSWRGLGEQYF.

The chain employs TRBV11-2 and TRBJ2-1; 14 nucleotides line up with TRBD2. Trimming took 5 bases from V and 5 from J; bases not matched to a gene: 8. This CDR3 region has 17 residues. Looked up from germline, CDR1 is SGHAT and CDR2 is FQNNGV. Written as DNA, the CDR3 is TGTGCCAGCAGCCCTAAATCGACTAGCGGGAGGGACAATGAGCAGTTCTTC. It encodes CASSPKSTSGRDNEQFF.

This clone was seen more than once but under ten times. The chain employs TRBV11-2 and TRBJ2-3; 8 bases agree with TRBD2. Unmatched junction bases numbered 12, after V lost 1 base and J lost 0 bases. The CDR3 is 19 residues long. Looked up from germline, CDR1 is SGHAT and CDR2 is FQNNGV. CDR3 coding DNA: TGTGCCAGCAGCTTAGCCCGCTGGCGGGAGGCGCGTAGCACAGATACGCAGTATTTT. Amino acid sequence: CASSLARWREARSTDTQYF.

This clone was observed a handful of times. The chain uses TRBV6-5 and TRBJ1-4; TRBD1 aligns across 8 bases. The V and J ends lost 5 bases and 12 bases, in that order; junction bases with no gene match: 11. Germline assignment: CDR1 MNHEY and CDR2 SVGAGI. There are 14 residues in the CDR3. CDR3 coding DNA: TGTGCCAGCAGTCCCGGCCAGGGGGCACGTGAACTGTTTTTT. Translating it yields CASSPGQGARELFF.

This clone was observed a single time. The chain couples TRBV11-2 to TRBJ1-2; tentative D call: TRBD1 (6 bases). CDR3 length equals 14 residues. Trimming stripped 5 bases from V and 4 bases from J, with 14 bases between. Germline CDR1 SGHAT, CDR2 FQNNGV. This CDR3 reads CASSHPQGPYGYTF. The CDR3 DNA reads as TGTGCCAGCAGCCACCCACAGGGTCCCTATGGCTACACCTTC.

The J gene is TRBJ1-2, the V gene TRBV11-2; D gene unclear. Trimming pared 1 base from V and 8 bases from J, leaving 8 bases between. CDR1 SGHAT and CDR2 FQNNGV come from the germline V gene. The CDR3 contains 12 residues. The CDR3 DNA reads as TGTGCCAGCAGCTTAGGGACTTGGGGCTACACCTTC. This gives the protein CASSLGTWGYTF.

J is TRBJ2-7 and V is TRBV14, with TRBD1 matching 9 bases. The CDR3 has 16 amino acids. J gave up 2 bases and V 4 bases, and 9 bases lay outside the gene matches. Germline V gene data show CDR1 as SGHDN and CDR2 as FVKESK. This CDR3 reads CASSLTRDRDPYEQYF. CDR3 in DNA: TGTGCCAGCAGCCTCACCCGGGACAGGGACCCCTACGAGCAGTACTTC.

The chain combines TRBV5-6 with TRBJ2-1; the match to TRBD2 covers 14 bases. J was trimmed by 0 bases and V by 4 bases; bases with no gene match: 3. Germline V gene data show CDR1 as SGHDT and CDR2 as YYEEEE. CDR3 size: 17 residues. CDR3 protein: CASSQGTSGSSYNEQFF. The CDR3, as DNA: TGTGCCAGCAGCCAGGGGACTAGCGGGAGCTCCTACAATGAGCAGTTCTTC.

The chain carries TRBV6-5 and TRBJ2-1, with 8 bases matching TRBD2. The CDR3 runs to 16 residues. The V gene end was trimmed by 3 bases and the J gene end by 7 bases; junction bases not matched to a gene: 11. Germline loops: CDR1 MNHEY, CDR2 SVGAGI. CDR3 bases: TGTGCCAGCAGTTATATCGGGACGGGAGGGCCTAATGAGCAGTTCTTC. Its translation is CASSYIGTGGPNEQFF.

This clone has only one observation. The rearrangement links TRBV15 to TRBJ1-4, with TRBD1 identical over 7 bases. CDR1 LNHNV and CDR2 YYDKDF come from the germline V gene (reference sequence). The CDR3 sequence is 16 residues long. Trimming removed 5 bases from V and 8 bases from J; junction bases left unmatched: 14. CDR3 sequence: CATSGGSRGIGEKLFF. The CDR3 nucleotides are TGTGCCACCAGCGGGGGCTCCAGGGGGATTGGGGAAAAACTGTTTTTT.

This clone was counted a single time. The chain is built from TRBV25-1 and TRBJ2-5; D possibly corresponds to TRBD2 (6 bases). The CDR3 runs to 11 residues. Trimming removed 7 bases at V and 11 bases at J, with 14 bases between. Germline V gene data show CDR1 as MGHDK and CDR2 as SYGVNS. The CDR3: CASTGDWAQYF. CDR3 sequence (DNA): TGTGCCAGCACCGGGGACTGGGCGCAGTACTTC.